These T cell receptor beta chains were read from a single sample in a study of OX40 agonist ivuxolimab in advanced cancers. TCRdb's copy holds only in-frame clones and misses some; the assay was immunoSEQ multiplex PCR. The table lists tens of thousands of clones, about 90% of them singletons. This material consisted of CD4+ or CD8+ T cells sorted from blood, taken in a trial of the OX40 agonist ivuxolimab. The receptor source for this set is an adult with an advanced solid tumor such as melanoma, head and neck, liver or kidney cancer. Both conserved end residues are part of each CDR3. D genes are given only for firm matches. Not every row has a clone size; where given, it reads once, few, many or a size class.

TRBJ1-4 | once | . | 15 | TRBV2 | CASSEFLQINEKLFF | TGTGCCAGCAGTGAATTTTTACAGATTAATGAAAAACTGTTTTTT
TRBJ2-3 | . | . | 17 | TRBV5-4 | CASSQGGRAGFTDTQYF | TGTGCCAGCAGCCAGGGAGGACGAGCGGGCTTCACAGATACGCAGTATTTT
TRBJ2-2 | . | . | 13 | TRBV21-1 | CASRSGLGGELFF | TGTGCCAGCCGGAGCGGCCTGGGCGGGGAGCTGTTTTTT
TRBJ2-1 | . | TRBD2 | 16 | TRBV28 | CASSFGGRVPGNEQFF | TGTGCCAGCAGTTTCGGGGGGAGGGTTCCCGGCAATGAGCAGTTCTTC
TRBJ2-2 | . | . | 14 | TRBV23-1 | CASSQLRSAGELFF | TGCGCCAGCAGTCAACTTAGGTCTGCCGGGGAGCTGTTTTTT
TRBJ1-4 | . | . | 15 | TRBV7-8 | CASSLAGGLSEKLFF | TGTGCCAGCAGCTTAGCGGGGGGGCTTAGTGAAAAACTGTTTTTT
TRBJ1-5 | . | . | 15 | TRBV5-5 | CASSLGRVSNQPQHF | TGTGCCAGCAGCTTGGGCAGGGTAAGCAATCAGCCCCAGCATTTT
TRBJ2-1 | . | TRBD2 | 16 | TRBV15 | CATSRDRSGIYNEQFF | TGTGCCACCAGCAGAGATCGGAGCGGGATCTACAATGAGCAGTTCTTC
TRBJ2-7 | . | . | 11 | TRBV2 | CASSSNYEQYF | TGTGCCAGCAGCTCCAACTACGAGCAGTACTTC
TRBJ2-7 | . | TRBD1 | 15 | TRBV11-2 | CASKTGTGRVYEQYF | TGTGCCAGCAAAACAGGGACAGGGAGGGTTTACGAGCAGTACTTC
TRBJ2-5 | . | . | 15 | TRBV7-6 | CASSLYRDAKETQYF | TGTGCCAGCAGCTTATACCGGGACGCCAAAGAGACCCAGTACTTC
TRBJ2-1 | few | TRBD2 | 17 | TRBV4-2 | CASSQDGLAGRYNEQFF | TGTGCCAGCAGCCAAGATGGATTAGCGGGAAGATACAATGAGCAGTTCTTC
TRBJ2-1 | . | . | 12 | TRBV27 | CASSRNANEQFF | TGTGCCAGCAGCCGTAACGCCAATGAGCAGTTCTTC
TRBJ2-7 | . | TRBD2 | 15 | TRBV28 | CASAGEQYLSYEQYF | TGTGCCAGCGCGGGGGAACAGTACCTCTCCTACGAGCAGTACTTC
TRBJ2-3 | . | TRBD1 | 13 | TRBV28 | CASRDRLTDTQYF | TGTGCCAGCAGGGACAGGCTCACAGATACGCAGTATTTT
TRBJ1-1 | . | . | 11 | TRBV20-1 | CSASSYTEAFF | TGCAGTGCTAGTTCGTACACTGAAGCTTTCTTT
TRBJ2-1 | . | . | 16 | TRBV6-5 | CASSYSTGPVFNEQFF | TGTGCCAGCAGTTACTCGACAGGACCCGTTTTCAATGAGCAGTTCTTC
TRBJ1-5 | . | . | 12 | TRBV4-1 | CASSQDGGPQHF | TGCGCCAGCAGCCAAGATGGTGGGCCCCAGCATTTT
TRBJ2-1 | once | TRBD2 | 19 | TRBV9 | CASSVGGGLAGGSYNEQFF | TGTGCCAGCAGCGTAGGAGGGGGACTAGCGGGAGGGTCCTACAATGAGCAGTTCTTC
TRBJ2-5 | . | . | 16 | TRBV12-5 | CASGLGYGATIETQYF | TGTGCTAGTGGTTTGGGCTACGGGGCAACGATAGAGACCCAGTACTTC
TRBJ2-7 | . | TRBD1 | 15 | TRBV7-2 | CASSLSLQGAYEQYF | TGTGCCAGCAGCTTATCGCTTCAGGGGGCCTACGAGCAGTACTTC
TRBJ2-7 | . | . | 14 | TRBV9 | CASSVDGGAYEQYF | TGTGCCAGCAGCGTAGATGGTGGAGCCTACGAGCAGTACTTC
TRBJ2-7 | . | . | 13 | TRBV4-1 | CASSQAQGIEQYF | TGCGCCAGCAGCCAAGCTCAGGGGATCGAGCAGTACTTC
TRBJ2-7 | . | . | 14 | TRBV27 | CASSFRGGLYEQYF | TGTGCCAGCAGTTTCAGGGGAGGACTCTACGAGCAGTACTTC
TRBJ2-7 | . | . | 15 | TRBV5-8 | CASSPYRAGHYEQYF | TGTGCCAGCAGCCCCTACCGAGCGGGTCACTACGAGCAGTACTTC
TRBJ2-3 | . | . | 18 | TRBV4-2 | CASSPAPGHLGSTDTQYF | TGTGCCAGCAGCCCCGCTCCGGGACACTTGGGGAGCACAGATACGCAGTATTTT
TRBJ2-5 | once | . | 15 | TRBV7-8 | CASSLGFPPRETQYF | TGTGCCAGCAGCTTAGGGTTCCCGCCTCGGGAGACCCAGTACTTC
TRBJ2-7 | . | TRBD1 | 14 | TRBV9 | CASSPRDRSYEQYF | TGTGCCAGCAGCCCGCGGGACAGGTCCTACGAGCAGTACTTC
TRBJ2-3 | once | . | 14 | TRBV18 | CASSPARGTDTQYF | TGTGCCAGCTCACCAGCCAGGGGCACAGATACGCAGTATTTT
TRBJ2-1 | . | TRBD2 | 17 | TRBV5-1 | CASSLSAGGSSYNEQFF | TGCGCCAGCAGCTTATCAGCGGGAGGAAGCTCCTACAATGAGCAGTTCTTC
TRBJ2-3 | . | . | 15 | TRBV4-3 | CASSQDYQGVDTQYF | TGCGCCAGCAGCCAAGATTACCAGGGTGTGGATACGCAGTATTTT
TRBJ1-1 | . | . | 13 | TRBV28 | CASRLGGNTEAFF | TGTGCCAGCAGGCTGGGGGGCAACACTGAAGCTTTCTTT
TRBJ2-7 | . | . | 15 | TRBV28 | CASSLRDGSLGEQYF | TGTGCCAGCAGTTTAAGGGACGGTTCGTTGGGGGAGCAGTACTTC
TRBJ2-5 | . | TRBD1 | 15 | TRBV13 | CASSYRQGRGETQYF | TGTGCCAGCAGCTACCGACAGGGTAGAGGAGAGACCCAGTACTTC
TRBJ1-5 | . | TRBD1 | 15 | TRBV7-9 | CASSPPGTGNQPQHF | TGTGCCAGCAGCCCTCCGGGGACAGGGAATCAGCCCCAGCATTTT
TRBJ1-4 | . | TRBD1 | 15 | TRBV11-2 | CASSTRTGLGEKLFF | TGTGCCAGCAGCACCCGGACAGGGCTCGGTGAAAAACTGTTTTTT
TRBJ2-1 | . | TRBD2 | 15 | TRBV4-3 | CASSQDREGVNEQFF | TGCGCCAGCAGCCAAGATCGGGAGGGTGTAAATGAGCAGTTCTTC
TRBJ2-5 | . | TRBD2 | 15 | TRBV5-1 | CASSIGLAGEETQYF | TGCGCCAGCAGCATCGGACTAGCGGGAGAGGAGACCCAGTACTTC
TRBJ2-7 | . | . | 10 | TRBV28 | CASSDYEQYF | TGTGCCAGCAGTGACTACGAGCAGTACTTC
TRBJ1-1 | . | . | 14 | TRBV28 | CASRGWADNTEAFF | TGTGCCAGCAGGGGTTGGGCCGACAACACTGAAGCTTTCTTT
TRBJ2-5 | few | . | 13 | TRBV5-1 | CASRQQGFETQYF | TGCGCCAGCAGGCAACAGGGTTTCGAGACCCAGTACTTC
TRBJ1-5 | . | . | 15 | TRBV10-2 | CASSPGTRGNQPQHF | TGCGCCAGCAGTCCCGGGACCCGGGGCAATCAGCCCCAGCATTTT
TRBJ2-2 | . | TRBD2 | 18 | TRBV4-1 | CASSQVGVAGGYTGELFF | TGCGCCAGCAGCCAAGTGGGCGTCGCGGGAGGCTACACCGGGGAGCTGTTTTTT
TRBJ1-5 | . | . | 16 | TRBV4-3 | CASSQDRAGWDQPQHF | TGCGCCAGCAGCCAAGATAGGGCAGGGTGGGACCAGCCCCAGCATTTT
TRBJ2-7 | . | TRBD2 | 14 | TRBV4-2 | CASSQGTSPYEQYF | TGTGCCAGCAGCCAAGGGACTAGTCCCTACGAGCAGTACTTC
TRBJ1-1 | . | . | 13 | TRBV5-4 | CASSFDLNTEAFF | TGTGCCAGCAGCTTTGACTTGAACACTGAAGCTTTCTTT
TRBJ1-3 | . | . | 14 | TRBV7-9 | CASSFWGSGNTIYF | TGTGCCAGCAGCTTTTGGGGCTCTGGAAACACCATATATTTT
TRBJ1-1 | . | TRBD1 | 13 | TRBV25-1 | CASSGTAITEAFF | TGTGCCAGCAGCGGGACAGCAATCACTGAAGCTTTCTTT
TRBJ1-2 | . | . | 14 | TRBV19 | CASSIATVRYGYTF | TGTGCCAGTAGTATAGCGACAGTTCGCTATGGCTACACCTTC
TRBJ1-2 | . | TRBD1 | 15 | TRBV30 | CAWSVGQGVEYGYTF | TGTGCCTGGAGTGTAGGGCAGGGGGTCGAGTATGGCTACACCTTC
TRBJ2-2 | . | . | 15 | TRBV7-6 | CASSLHGTNTGELFF | TGTGCCAGCAGCTTACACGGAACGAACACCGGGGAGCTGTTTTTT
TRBJ2-1 | . | TRBD2 | 13 | TRBV29-1 | CSVQREFMNEQFF | TGCAGCGTCCAGCGGGAGTTTATGAATGAGCAGTTCTTC
TRBJ2-7 | once | . | 16 | TRBV4-1 | CASSQDRAGASYEQYF | TGCGCCAGCAGCCAAGATCGGGCAGGAGCCAGCTACGAGCAGTACTTC